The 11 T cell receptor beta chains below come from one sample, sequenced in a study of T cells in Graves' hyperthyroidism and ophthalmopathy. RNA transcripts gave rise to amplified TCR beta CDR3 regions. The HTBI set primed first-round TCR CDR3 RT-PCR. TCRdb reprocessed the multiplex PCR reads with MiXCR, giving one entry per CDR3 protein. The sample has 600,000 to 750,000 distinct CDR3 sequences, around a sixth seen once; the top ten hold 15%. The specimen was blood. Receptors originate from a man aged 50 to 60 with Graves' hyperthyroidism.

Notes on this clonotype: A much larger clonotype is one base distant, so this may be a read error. CDR3 in DNA: TGCGACAGCAGCTTTAAACCCCTAGGACACCAAGAGACCCAGTACTTC. It yields the protein CDSSFKPLGHQETQYF. The chain uses TRBV5-1 and TRBJ2-5; no reliable D call. The germline gives CDR1 SGHRS, CDR2 YFSETQ. This CDR3 contains 16 residues.

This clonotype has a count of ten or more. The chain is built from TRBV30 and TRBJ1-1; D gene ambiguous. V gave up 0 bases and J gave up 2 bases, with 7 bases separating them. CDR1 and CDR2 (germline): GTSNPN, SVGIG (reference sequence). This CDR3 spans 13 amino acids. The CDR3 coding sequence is TGTGCCTGGAGTGTAAGAGTCAACACTGAAGCTTTCTTT. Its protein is CAWSVRVNTEAFF.

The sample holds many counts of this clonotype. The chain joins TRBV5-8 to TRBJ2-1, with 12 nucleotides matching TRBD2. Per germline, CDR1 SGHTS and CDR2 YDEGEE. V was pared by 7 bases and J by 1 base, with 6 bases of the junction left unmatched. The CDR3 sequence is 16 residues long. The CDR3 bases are TGTGCCAGCCGGACTAGCGGGACGGGGTCCTACAATGAGCAGTTCTTC. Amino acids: CASRTSGTGSYNEQFF.

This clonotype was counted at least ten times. CDR3 DNA sequence: TGTGCCAGCAGCTTAGGGTTTATGGGAAACACTGAAGCTTTCTTT. Protein sequence: CASSLGFMGNTEAFF. The V gene is TRBV7-9, the J gene TRBJ1-1; D not resolved. Looked up from germline, CDR1 is SEHNR and CDR2 is FQNEAQ (reference sequence). This CDR3 is built from 15 residues. The V gene lost 1 base and the J gene lost 2 bases, with 11 bases spanning the gap.

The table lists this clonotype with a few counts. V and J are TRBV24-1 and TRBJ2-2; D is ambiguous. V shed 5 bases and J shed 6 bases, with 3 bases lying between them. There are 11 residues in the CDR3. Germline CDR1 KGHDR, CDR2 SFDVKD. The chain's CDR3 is CATSGAGELFF. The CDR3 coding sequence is TGTGCCACCAGTGGCGCCGGGGAGCTGTTTTTT.

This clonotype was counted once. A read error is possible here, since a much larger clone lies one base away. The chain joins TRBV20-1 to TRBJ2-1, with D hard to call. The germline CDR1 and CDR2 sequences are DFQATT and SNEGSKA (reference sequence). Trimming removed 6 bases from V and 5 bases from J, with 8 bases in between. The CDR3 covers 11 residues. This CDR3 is CSAGHHNEQFF. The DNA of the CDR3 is TGCAGTGCGGGCCACCACAATGAGCAGTTCTTC.

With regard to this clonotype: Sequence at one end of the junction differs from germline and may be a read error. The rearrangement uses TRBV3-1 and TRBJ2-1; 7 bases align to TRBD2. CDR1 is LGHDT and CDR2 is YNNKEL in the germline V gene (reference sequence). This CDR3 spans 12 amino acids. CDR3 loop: CAGSQEGGIRFF. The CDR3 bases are TGTGCCGGCAGCCAAGAGGGAGGGATAAGGTTCTTC.

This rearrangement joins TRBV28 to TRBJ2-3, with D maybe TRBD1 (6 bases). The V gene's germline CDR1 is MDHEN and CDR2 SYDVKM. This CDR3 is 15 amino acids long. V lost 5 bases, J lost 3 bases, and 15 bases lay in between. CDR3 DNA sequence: TGTGCCAGCAGTCCATCAACAGGGAGAACAGATACGCAGTATTTT. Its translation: CASSPSTGRTDTQYF.

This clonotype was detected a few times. CDR3 DNA sequence: TGCAGCGTTGAAAGAAGGGGGCTCCCCTCCGCTGAAGCTTTCTTT. Its protein is CSVERRGLPSAEAFF. The chain joins TRBV29-1 to TRBJ1-1, with 7 positions matching TRBD1. V lost 2 bases to trimming and J lost 6 bases; unmatched junction nucleotides: 12. Germline-derived CDR1 and CDR2 are SQVTM and ANQGSEA. The CDR3 spans 15 residues.

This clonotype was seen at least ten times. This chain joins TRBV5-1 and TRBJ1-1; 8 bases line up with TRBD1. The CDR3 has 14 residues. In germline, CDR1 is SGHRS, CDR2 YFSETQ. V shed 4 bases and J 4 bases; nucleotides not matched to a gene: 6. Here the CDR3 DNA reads TGCGCCAGCAGCCAGGGGGCGCTGGGCACTGAAGCTTTCTTT. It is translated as CASSQGALGTEAFF. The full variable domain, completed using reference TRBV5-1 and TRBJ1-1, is KAGVTQTPRYLIKTRGQQVTLSCSPISGHRSVSWYQQTPGQGLQFLFEYFSETQRNKGNFPGRFSGRQFSNSRSEMNVSTLELGDSALYLCASSQGALGTEAFFGQGTRLTVV.

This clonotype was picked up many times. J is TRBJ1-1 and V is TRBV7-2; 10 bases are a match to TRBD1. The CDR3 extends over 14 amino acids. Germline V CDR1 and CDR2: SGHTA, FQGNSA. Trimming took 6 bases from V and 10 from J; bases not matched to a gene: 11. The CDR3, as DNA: TGTGCCAGCAGGTCCGGGACAGGGGAGTTCCGAGCTTTCTTT. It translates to CASRSGTGEFRAFF. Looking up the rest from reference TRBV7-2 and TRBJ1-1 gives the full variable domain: GAGVSQSPSNKVTEKGKDVELRCDPISGHTALYWYRQSLGQGLEFLIYFQGNSAPDKSGLPSDRFSAERTGGSVSTLTIQRTQQEDSAVYLCASRSGTGEFRAFFGQGTRLTVV.